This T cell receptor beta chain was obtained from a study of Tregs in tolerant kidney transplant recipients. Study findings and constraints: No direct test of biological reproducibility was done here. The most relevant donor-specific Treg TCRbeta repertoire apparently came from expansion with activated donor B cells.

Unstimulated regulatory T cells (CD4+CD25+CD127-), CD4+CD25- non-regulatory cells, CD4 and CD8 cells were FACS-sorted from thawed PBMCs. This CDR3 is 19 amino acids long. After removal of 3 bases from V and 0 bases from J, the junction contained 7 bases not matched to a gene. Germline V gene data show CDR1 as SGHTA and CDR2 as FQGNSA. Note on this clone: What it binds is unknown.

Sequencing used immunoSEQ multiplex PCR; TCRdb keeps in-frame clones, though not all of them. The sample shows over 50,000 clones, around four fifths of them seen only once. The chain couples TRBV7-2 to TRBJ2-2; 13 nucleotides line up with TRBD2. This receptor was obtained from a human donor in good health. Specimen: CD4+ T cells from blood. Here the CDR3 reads CASSLWGLAGRANTGELFF. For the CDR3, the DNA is TGTGCCAGCAGCTTGTGGGGACTAGCGGGGCGAGCGAACACCGGGGAGCTGTTTTTT.